This entry concerns a single T cell receptor beta chain. The repertoire was sequenced with immunoSEQ multiplex PCR; TCRdb's copy has only in-frame clones and lacks some. The sample includes 120,000 or so clones, around nine tenths seen only once; the top ten take 1.5% to 1.7%. The data originate from a study of blood T cell repertoires in COVID-19. The germline V gene has CDR1 GTSNPN and CDR2 SVGIG (reference sequence). Deletions cut 2 bases from V and 3 bases from J, with 8 bases between. The CDR3 is made up of 14 amino acids. The clonotype originates from a human donor in a cohort sampled during active COVID-19. V is TRBV30 and J is TRBJ2-6; a possible D gene is TRBD2 (5 bases). The sequenced material came from peripheral blood. The CDR3 nucleotides are TGTGCCTGGAGTATGGGGAGTGGGGCCAACGTCCTGACTTTC. Protein: CAWSMGSGANVLTF.